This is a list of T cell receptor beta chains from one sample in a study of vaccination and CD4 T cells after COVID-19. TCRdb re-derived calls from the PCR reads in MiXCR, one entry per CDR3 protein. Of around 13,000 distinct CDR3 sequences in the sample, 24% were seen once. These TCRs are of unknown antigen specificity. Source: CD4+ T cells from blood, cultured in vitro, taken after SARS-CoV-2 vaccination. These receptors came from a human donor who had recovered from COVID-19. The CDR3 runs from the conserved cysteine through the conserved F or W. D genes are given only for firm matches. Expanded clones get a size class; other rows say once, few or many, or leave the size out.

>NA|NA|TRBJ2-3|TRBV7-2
TGTGCCAGCAGCTTAGGCGGTAGCGGAGGAGATACGCAGTATTTT
CASSLGGSGGDTQYF
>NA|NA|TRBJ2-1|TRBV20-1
TGCAGTGCAGCCTCAGGGATCCCCTACAATGAGCAGTTCTTC
CSAASGIPYNEQFF
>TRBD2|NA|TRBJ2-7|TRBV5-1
TGCGCCAGCAACCCGGGAGGTTCTTCCTACGAGCAGTACTTC
CASNPGGSSYEQYF
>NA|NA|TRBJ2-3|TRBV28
TGTGCCAGCAGTATCCCCAGGGCTAGCACAGATACGCAGTATTTT
CASSIPRASTDTQYF
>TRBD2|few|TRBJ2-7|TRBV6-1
TGTGCCAGCAGAGCACTAGCGGGAGTTCGCGAGCAGTACTTC
CASRALAGVREQYF
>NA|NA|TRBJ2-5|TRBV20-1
TGCAGTGCTAGAGCCACCCTTGGGGGGAGGGGGCCGGCGGGAGGTAGCCTCAACCAAGAGACCCAGTACTTC
CSARATLGGRGPAGGSLNQETQYF
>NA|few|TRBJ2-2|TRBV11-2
TGTGCCAGCAGCTTAGATGGCAGGGTAAAGGGGAACACCGGGGAGCTGTTTTTT
CASSLDGRVKGNTGELFF
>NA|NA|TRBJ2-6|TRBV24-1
TGTACCACCAGTGACCCCGGAGGGCCAGGGGCCAACGTCCTGACTTTC
CTTSDPGGPGANVLTF
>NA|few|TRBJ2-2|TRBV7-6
TGTGCCAGCAGCTTAAGTGTTTCAGCCGGGGAGCTGTTTTTT
CASSLSVSAGELFF
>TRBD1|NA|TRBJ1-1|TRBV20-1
TGCAGTGCTAGGCTGATGGGGACAGGGAACACTGAAGCTTTCTTT
CSARLMGTGNTEAFF
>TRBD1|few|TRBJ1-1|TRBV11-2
TGTGCCAGCAGCTTAGTGAGACAGGGATACACTGAAGCTTTCTTT
CASSLVRQGYTEAFF
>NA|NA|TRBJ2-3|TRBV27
TGTGCCAGCAGTCCCGATAGCACAGATACGCAGTATTTT
CASSPDSTDTQYF
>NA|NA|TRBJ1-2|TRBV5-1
TGCGCCAGCAGCGCGCACTCCCAGGGTAACGGCTACACCTTC
CASSAHSQGNGYTF
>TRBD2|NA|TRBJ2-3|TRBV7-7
TGTGCCAGCAGCGGAAGCGGGAGGTCAGATACGCAGTATTTT
CASSGSGRSDTQYF
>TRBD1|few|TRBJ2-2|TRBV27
TGTGCCAGCAGTCCCAGGGGGTTGGACACCGGGGAGCTGTTTTTT
CASSPRGLDTGELFF
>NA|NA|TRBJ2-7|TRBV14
TGTGCCAGCAGCACCCTCGAGGGATTGGGCTACGAGCAGTACTTC
CASSTLEGLGYEQYF
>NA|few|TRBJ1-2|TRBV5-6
TGTGCCAGCAGCTTTGACACCGACTATGGCTACACCTTC
CASSFDTDYGYTF
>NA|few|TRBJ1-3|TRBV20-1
TGCAGTGTAGTGACCGGGGCGGGTTTCACCATATATTTT
CSVVTGAGFTIYF
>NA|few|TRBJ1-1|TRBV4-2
TGTGCCAGCAGCCAAGGTCAGATGAACACTGAAGCTTTCTTT
CASSQGQMNTEAFF
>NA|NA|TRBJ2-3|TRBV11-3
TGTGCCAGCAGCTCCAGGGGGCGGGAGGCCACAGATACGCAGTATTTT
CASSSRGREATDTQYF
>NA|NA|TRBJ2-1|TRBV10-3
TGTGCCATCTCCCTCCGGGACAGCGGGAATGAGCAGTTCTTC
CAISLRDSGNEQFF
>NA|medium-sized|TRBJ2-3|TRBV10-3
TGTGCAGTGGGCAACATCGCCCCAGATACGCAGTATTTT
CAVGNIAPDTQYF
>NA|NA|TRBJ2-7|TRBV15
TGTGCCACCAGCCTGGGGGCGAGGGACGAGCAGTACTTC
CATSLGARDEQYF
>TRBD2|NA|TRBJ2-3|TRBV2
TGTGCCAGCAGTGAGAAGCGGGGCGGCACAGATACGCAGTATTTT
CASSEKRGGTDTQYF
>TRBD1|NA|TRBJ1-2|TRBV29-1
TGCAGCGGTGGCTCAGGGGGGAGCATCTATGGCTACACCTTC
CSGGSGGSIYGYTF
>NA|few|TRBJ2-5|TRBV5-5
TGTGCCAGCAGCTTGGATCCATTGGAGACCCAGTACTTC
CASSLDPLETQYF
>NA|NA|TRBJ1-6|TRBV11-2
TGTGCCAGCCGACCGATGAGCCCCTATAATTCACCCCTCCACTTT
CASRPMSPYNSPLHF
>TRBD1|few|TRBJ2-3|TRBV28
TGTGCCAGCAGCCCACCCAACGGACAGGGTCGTCCAGATACGCAGTATTTT
CASSPPNGQGRPDTQYF
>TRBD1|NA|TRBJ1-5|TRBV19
TGTGCCAGTAGCTGGACAGGGGGTCAGCCCCAGCATTTT
CASSWTGGQPQHF
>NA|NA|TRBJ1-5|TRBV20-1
TGCAGTGCTAGAATAATGAGGTCACGGAATCAGCCCCAGCATTTT
CSARIMRSRNQPQHF
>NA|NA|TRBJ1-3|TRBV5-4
TGTGCCAGCAGCTTAATGGCTGGAAACACCATATATTTT
CASSLMAGNTIYF
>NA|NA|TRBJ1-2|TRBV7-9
TGTGCCAGCAGCCCAAGGGGACCTCCCTATGGCTACACCTTC
CASSPRGPPYGYTF
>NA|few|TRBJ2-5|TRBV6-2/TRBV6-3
TGTGCCAGCAGTGGCCCAGGCCCTGAAGAGACCCAGTACTTC
CASSGPGPEETQYF
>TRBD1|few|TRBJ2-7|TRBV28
TGTGCCAGCAGTTTATCGGGACAGGGGTTCCCCTACGAGCAGTACTTC
CASSLSGQGFPYEQYF
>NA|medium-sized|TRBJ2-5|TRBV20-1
TGCAGTGCTAGAGATTTCGGATTCAAAGAGACCCAGTACTTC
CSARDFGFKETQYF
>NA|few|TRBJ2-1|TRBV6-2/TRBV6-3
TGTGCCAGCAGTGGGGGGCAGGGAGGCGATGAGCAGTTCTTC
CASSGGQGGDEQFF
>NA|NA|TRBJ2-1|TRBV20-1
TGCAGTGCTAGGATAGCCGACCCGGTCGGTGAGCAGTTCTTC
CSARIADPVGEQFF
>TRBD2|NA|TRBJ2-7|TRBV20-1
TGCAGTGCTAGAGGGACTAGCGATTACGAGCAGTACTTC
CSARGTSDYEQYF
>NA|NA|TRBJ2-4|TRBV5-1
TGCGCCAGCAGCTTGGATATCGGGGGAGCCAAAAACATTCAGTACTTC
CASSLDIGGAKNIQYF
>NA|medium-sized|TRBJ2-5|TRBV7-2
TGTGCCAGCACCAATGACCGGGGGGAGACCCAGTACTTC
CASTNDRGETQYF
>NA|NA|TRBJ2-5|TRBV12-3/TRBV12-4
TGTGCCAGCACCCAACCCGTCGGGAGTGAGACCCAGTACTTC
CASTQPVGSETQYF
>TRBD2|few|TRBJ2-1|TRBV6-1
TGTGCCAGCAGTCCTAGACTAGCGGGAGATTGGAATGAGCAGTTCTTC
CASSPRLAGDWNEQFF
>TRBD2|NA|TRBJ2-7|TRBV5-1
TGCGCCAGCAGCTCCTACGGGGGGGGGCGCATGTCTTACGAGCAGTACTTC
CASSSYGGGRMSYEQYF
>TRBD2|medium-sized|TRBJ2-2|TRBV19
TGTGCCAGTAGTATGTCTCTAGCGGTGAACACCGGGGAGCTGTTTTTT
CASSMSLAVNTGELFF
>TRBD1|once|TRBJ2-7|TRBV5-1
TGCGCCAGCAGCTGGGCCCCGGACAGGGGAGAGGGGCGCGAGCAGTACTTC
CASSWAPDRGEGREQYF
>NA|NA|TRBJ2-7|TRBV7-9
TGTGCCAGCAGCTTAGCTCAACAGGGGAGGGAGCAGTACTTC
CASSLAQQGREQYF
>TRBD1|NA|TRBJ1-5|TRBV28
TGTGCCAGCAGATCCGGGACAGGGCGGCCCAATCAGCCCCAGCATTTT
CASRSGTGRPNQPQHF
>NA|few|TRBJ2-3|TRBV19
TGTGCCAGTAGAGACAGGAGGAAGGATACGCAGTATTTT
CASRDRRKDTQYF
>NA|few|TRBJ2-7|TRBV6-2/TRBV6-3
TGTGCCAGCAGTTTAGCGGCTAACCCCCGCGAGCAGTACTTC
CASSLAANPREQYF
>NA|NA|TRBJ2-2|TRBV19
TGTGCCAGTACCCGAGGGGGGAACACCGGGGAGCTGTTTTTT
CASTRGGNTGELFF
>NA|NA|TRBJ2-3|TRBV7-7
TGTGCTAGCAGCCGCGACTCGTCCGGCACAGATACGCAGTATTTT
CASSRDSSGTDTQYF
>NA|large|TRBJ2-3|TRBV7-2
TGTGCCAGCAGCACCTACCTAGATACGCAGTATTTT
CASSTYLDTQYF
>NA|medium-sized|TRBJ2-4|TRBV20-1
TGCAGTGCTAGAGATCTTGGCAAAAACATTCAGTACTTC
CSARDLGKNIQYF
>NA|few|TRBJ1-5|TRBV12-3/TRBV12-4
TGTGCCAGCACCACGTCCGGGAGGGAAGGGCCCCAGCATTTT
CASTTSGREGPQHF
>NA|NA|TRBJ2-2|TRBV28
TGTGCCAGCAGTTTAGCTACCGGGGAGCTGTTTTTT
CASSLATGELFF
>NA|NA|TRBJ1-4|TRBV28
TGTGCCAGCGGGGCTTGGGACGTATCAACTAATGAAAAACTGTTTTTT
CASGAWDVSTNEKLFF
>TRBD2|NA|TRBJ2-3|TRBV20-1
TGCAGTGCTCGGCGGGGAGGGGATACGCAGTATTTT
CSARRGGDTQYF
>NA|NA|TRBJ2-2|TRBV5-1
TGCGCCAGCAGGGAGGGGTCGAACACCGGGGAGCTGTTTTTT
CASREGSNTGELFF
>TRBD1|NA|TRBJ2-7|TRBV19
TGTGCCAGTAGTATGGGGACAGGACTCTACGAGCAGTACTTT
CASSMGTGLYEQYF